One and the same sample provided the 27 T cell receptor beta chains below, sequenced in a study of radiotherapy plus CTLA-4 blockade in lung cancer. Assay: immunoSEQ multiplex PCR; the TCRdb copy retains only in-frame clones and omits some. The sample gives 81,000 or so clones, about four fifths of which show up once; more than 14% is in the top ten. This specimen consisted of peripheral blood, obtained from a patient treated with radiotherapy plus ipilimumab. The receptors here all came from a human donor with non-small cell lung cancer that progressed on radiotherapy plus ipilimumab.

The CDR3 loop reads CASSQFGGGELFF. The DNA for the CDR3 is TGCGCCAGCAGCCAATTTGGGGGCGGGGAGCTGTTTTTT. The chain links TRBV5-1 to TRBJ2-2; the D call may be TRBD1 or TRBD2 (5 bases each). The CDR3 spans 13 residues. V lost 4 bases to trimming and J lost 7 bases, with 11 bases between them. Germline CDR1 is SGHRS and CDR2 is YFSETQ.

The chain carries TRBV7-2 and TRBJ2-2; D is possibly TRBD2 (7 bases). The CDR3 has 17 amino acids. In germline, CDR1 is SGHTA, CDR2 FQGNSA. Trimming took off 0 bases at V and 4 bases at J, with 15 bases between the two ends. In DNA, the CDR3 is TGTGCCAGCAGCTTAGCGCTTCCGGGGGGCCCCACCGGGGAGCTGTTTTTT. Protein sequence: CASSLALPGGPTGELFF.

The chain uses TRBV27 and TRBJ2-6; D is undetermined. The CDR3 length is 15 residues. Per germline, CDR1 MNHEY and CDR2 SMNVEV (reference sequence). V lost 4 bases to trimming and J lost 2 bases, with 9 bases between them. In nucleotides, the CDR3 is TGTGCCAGCAGTTCCCGGTTAGCTGGGGCCAACGTCCTGACTTTC. Protein: CASSSRLAGANVLTF.

J is TRBJ2-3 and V is TRBV19, with 10 nucleotides matching TRBD2. CDR3 length: 18 residues. With V trimmed by 5 bases and J by 5 bases, 16 bases remained unmatched. Germline assignment: CDR1 LNHDA and CDR2 SQIVND (reference sequence). The CDR3 region is CASSPGLAGALRLDTQYF. CDR3 DNA: TGTGCCAGTAGTCCGGGGCTAGCGGGGGCCCTTCGATTAGATACGCAGTATTTT.

The V and J genes are TRBV9 and TRBJ2-1; possible D gene TRBD1, 5 bases. The V gene's germline CDR1 is SGDLS and CDR2 YYNGEE. This CDR3 has 16 amino acids. With 2 bases removed from V and 4 bases from J, the gap between germline ends came to 16 bases. CDR3 protein: CASSVGGAPIYNEQFF. The CDR3 DNA follows: TGTGCCAGCAGCGTGGGTGGGGCGCCCATTTACAATGAGCAGTTCTTC.

The chain recombines TRBV27 with TRBJ1-1; D not certain. The CDR3 runs to 15 residues. Trimming stripped 0 bases from V and 3 bases from J, with 11 bases between. Germline CDR1 is MNHEY and CDR2 is SMNVEV (reference sequence). The CDR3 nucleotides are TGTGCCAGCAGTTTATCCAGGCTGGTGGACACTGAAGCTTTCTTT. This translates into CASSLSRLVDTEAFF.

The V gene is TRBV4-1, the J gene TRBJ1-5; possibly TRBD1 for D (5 bases). V shed 1 base and J shed 4 bases, with 14 bases lying between them. CDR1 MGHRA and CDR2 YSYEKL come from the germline V gene. The CDR3 runs to 16 residues. CDR3 DNA sequence: TGCGCCAGCAGCCAAGTGTTGGGGGATTGGAATCAGCCCCAGCATTTT. It translates to CASSQVLGDWNQPQHF.

This chain links TRBV28 with TRBJ1-1; a possible D gene is TRBD1 (6 bases). The CDR3 is 13 residues long. Trimming removed 7 bases at V and 1 base at J, with 10 bases between. CDR1 is MDHEN, CDR2 SYDVKM, per germline. The CDR3: CASTRTENTEAFF. The CDR3 DNA is TGTGCCAGCACTCGGACAGAGAACACTGAAGCTTTCTTT.

The chain employs TRBV11-1 and TRBJ2-7; D is undetermined. The V gene lost 1 base and the J gene lost 0 bases, with 10 bases spanning the gap. The V gene's germline CDR1 is SGHAT and CDR2 FQDESV (reference sequence). This CDR3 contains 15 residues. DNA of the CDR3: TGTGCCAGCAGCTTAGTATCGCACGGCTCCTACGAGCAGTACTTC. This encodes CASSLVSHGSYEQYF.

This clone was recorded a few times. The chain joins TRBV4-2 to TRBJ2-2; D might be TRBD1 (5 bases). The V end was cut by 1 base, the J end by 0 bases, with 9 bases between. The CDR3 totals 16 residues. Per the germline V gene, CDR1 is LGHNA and CDR2 is YNFKEQ. The DNA for the CDR3 is TGTGCCAGCAGCCAAGGACAGAAATCGAACACCGGGGAGCTGTTTTTT. It is translated as CASSQGQKSNTGELFF.

V usage is TRBV27 and J usage is TRBJ2-3; 10 bases agree with TRBD2. The CDR3 extends over 18 amino acids. Trimming cost V 4 bases and J 4 bases; bases outside gene matches: 14. Germline values: CDR1 MNHEY, CDR2 SMNVEV (reference sequence). The CDR3, as DNA: TGTGCCAGCAGTTCAGGGGGGCCCGGGACTAGCGTGTCAGATACGCAGTATTTT. It encodes CASSSGGPGTSVSDTQYF.

The chain couples TRBV5-4 to TRBJ2-1, with 8 positions matching TRBD2. From germline, CDR1 is SGHNT and CDR2 YYREEE (reference sequence). The CDR3 consists of 16 residues. Trimming took 2 bases from V and 1 from J; bases not matched to a gene: 5. The CDR3 spells CASSLGTSTSYNEQFF. The CDR3, as DNA: TGTGCCAGCAGCTTAGGGACTAGTACGTCCTACAATGAGCAGTTCTTC.

The V gene is TRBV29-1, the J gene TRBJ2-1; 12 nucleotides agree with TRBD2. Trimming cost V 8 bases and J 4 bases; bases outside gene matches: 9. Germline V gene lookup returns CDR1 SQVTM and CDR2 ANQGSEA. This CDR3 has 15 residues. In DNA form, the CDR3 reads TGCAGCTGGAACCGACTAGCGGGAGAATACAATGAGCAGTTCTTC. Its translation is CSWNRLAGEYNEQFF.

This rearrangement joins TRBV11-2 to TRBJ2-3; 9 nucleotides match TRBD2. CDR3 length: 16 residues. Germline assignment: CDR1 SGHAT and CDR2 FQNNGV. J was trimmed by 5 bases and V by 0 bases; bases with no gene match: 6. DNA of the CDR3: TGTGCCAGCAGCTTAGATAGCGGGAGACATGGAGATACGCAGTATTTT. It yields the protein CASSLDSGRHGDTQYF.

The table lists this clone with a count of one. V gene TRBV15 combines with J gene TRBJ2-3; no definite D call. From germline, CDR1 is LNHNV and CDR2 YYDKDF (reference sequence). The CDR3 runs 12 residues. V shed 3 bases and J shed 7 bases, with 8 bases lying between them. The CDR3 region is CATSRDRYTQYF. CDR3 nucleotide sequence: TGTGCCACCAGCAGGGACCGCTATACGCAGTATTTT.

The chain joins TRBV2 to TRBJ1-1; D might be TRBD1 (5 bases). Trimming removed 3 bases from V and 1 base from J, with 12 bases in between. Germline values: CDR1 SNHLY, CDR2 FYNNEI. The CDR3 totals 15 residues. The CDR3 loop reads CASSDLGRSNTEAFF. The CDR3 nucleotides are TGTGCCAGCAGTGATCTGGGACGGTCGAACACTGAAGCTTTCTTT.

This clone was counted a single time. The chain has TRBV20-1 and TRBJ1-3; D is unresolved. The CDR3 covers 11 residues. Germline V CDR1 and CDR2: DFQATT, SNEGSKA (reference sequence). The V end was cut by 2 bases, the J end by 8 bases, with 7 bases between. CDR3 region: CSARMGYTIYF. The CDR3 nucleotides are TGCAGTGCTAGAATGGGATACACCATATATTTT.

The chain is built from TRBV19 and TRBJ2-1; the match to TRBD2 covers 12 bases. V gave up 1 base and J gave up 7 bases; unmatched junction bases: 2. This CDR3 is 15 amino acids long. CDR1 and CDR2 (germline): LNHDA, SQIVND (reference sequence). The DNA of the CDR3 is TGTGCCAGTAGTATAGGACTAGCGGGAGCAAATGAGCAGTTCTTC. Residues: CASSIGLAGANEQFF. The full variable domain, with the rest looked up from reference TRBV19 and TRBJ2-1, is DGGITQSPKYLFRKEGQNVTLSCEQNLNHDAMYWYRQDPGQGLRLIYYSQIVNDFQKGDIAEGYSVSREKKESFPLTVTSAQKNPTAFYLCASSIGLAGANEQFFGPGTRLTVL.

J is TRBJ2-7 and V is TRBV23-1, with D possibly being TRBD2 (6 bases). TRBV23-1 is reported as an ORF; its role is uncertain. Trimming shortened V by 1 base and J by 1 base, and 11 bases separated the two germline ends. This CDR3 spans 15 amino acids. The CDR3 loop is CASSQCGTASYEQYF. CDR3 bases: TGCGCCAGCAGTCAATGCGGGACCGCTTCCTACGAGCAGTACTTC.

The chain employs TRBV28 and TRBJ1-5; D unresolved. The V gene lost 7 bases and the J gene lost 7 bases, with 11 bases spanning the gap. Per the germline V gene, CDR1 is MDHEN and CDR2 is SYDVKM. The CDR3 spans 12 residues. CDR3 amino acids: CASNLGPQPQHF. The CDR3 DNA reads as TGTGCCAGCAACCTTGGGCCGCAGCCCCAGCATTTT.

V usage is TRBV5-1 and J usage is TRBJ2-1; no definite D call. The CDR3 sequence is 15 residues long. Germline CDR1 SGHRS, CDR2 YFSETQ. Trimming took 1 base from V and 3 from J, leaving 11 bases between them. CDR3 bases: TGCGCCAGCAGCTTGACCCAGACGGACTACAATGAGCAGTTCTTC. Its translation: CASSLTQTDYNEQFF.

This clone turned up a few times. The V call is TRBV7-2, the J call TRBJ1-5; 8 nucleotides match TRBD1. Looked up from germline, CDR1 is SGHTA and CDR2 is FQGNSA. The CDR3 consists of 15 residues. The V and J ends lost 5 bases and 3 bases, in that order; junction bases with no gene match: 6. The CDR3 spells CASSPGQGYNQPQHF. For the CDR3, the DNA is TGTGCCAGCAGCCCAGGACAGGGCTACAATCAGCCCCAGCATTTT.

J is TRBJ2-7 and V is TRBV21-1; no DNA check was done on the table's D call, TRBD2. TRBV21-1 is a pseudogene. The CDR3 spans 22 residues. The CDR3 DNA reads as TGTGCCAGCAGCAAAGGAGACAGGGGGCCGATGGGGAGTAGCGGGAGGGCATACGAGCAGTACTTC. This codes for CASSKGDRGPMGSSGRAYEQYF.

The rearrangement joins TRBV29-1 to TRBJ1-2; D might be TRBD1 (5 bases). The length of the CDR3 is 14 residues. Trimming shortened V by 4 bases and J by 6 bases, and 18 bases separated the two germline ends. The germline gives CDR1 SQVTM, CDR2 ANQGSEA. CDR3 sequence reads: CSVAWGGAGHGYTF. The CDR3 nucleotides are TGCAGCGTTGCCTGGGGGGGTGCAGGGCATGGCTACACCTTC. Filled out from reference TRBV29-1 and TRBJ1-2, the complete variable domain reads SAVISQKPSRDICQRGTSLTIQCQVDSQVTMMFWYRQQPGQSLTLIATANQGSEATYESGFVIDKFPISRPNLTFSTLTVSNMSPEDSSIYLCSVAWGGAGHGYTFGSGTRLTVV.

The chain recombines TRBV23-1 with TRBJ2-7, with 8 bases aligning to TRBD1. TRBV23-1 is treated as an ORF (open reading frame) with a function not yet certain. The J segment lost 3 bases and the V segment lost 3 bases, leaving 13 bases of the junction unmatched. The CDR3 has 17 amino acids. CDR3 DNA sequence: TGCGCCAGCAGTCACTCGGACAGGGCTCTCCTCTGCTACGAGCAGTACTTC. Amino acids: CASSHSDRALLCYEQYF.

The genes are TRBV7-2 and TRBJ2-3; D remains ambiguous. Germline-derived CDR1 and CDR2 are SGHTA and FQGNSA. Trimming pared 3 bases from V and 2 bases from J, leaving 6 bases between. CDR3 length: 13 residues. CDR3 region: CASSLTYTDTQYF. In nucleotides, the CDR3 is TGTGCCAGCAGCTTGACCTACACAGATACGCAGTATTTT.

The genes are TRBV5-4 and TRBJ2-7; no definite D call. Per germline, CDR1 SGHNT and CDR2 YYREEE (reference sequence). There are 14 residues in the CDR3. Between the trimmed V and J ends, which lost 0 bases and 0 bases, there was a span of 7 bases. CDR3 region: CASSLAGHSYEQYF. Written as DNA, the CDR3 is TGTGCCAGCAGCTTGGCGGGCCACTCCTACGAGCAGTACTTC.